Given below is one TCR beta chain in context. As yet, its antigen is unknown. The CDR3 is 14 amino acids. Germline V CDR1 and CDR2: MDHEN, SYDVKM. The germline V and J ends were trimmed by 6 bases and 9 bases, with 18 bases remaining between them. TCRdb's table, derived via immunoSEQ multiplex PCR, lists solely in-frame clones and lacks some. Of 14,000 or so clones detected, about 94% appear once; the ten largest clones hold under 5.5%. This sample is drawn from a study of T cell clonotyping in hematopoietic cell transplantation. Study-level points and caveats: Pathologically expanded recipient clonotypes increased progressively from day 30 to day 180 as diversity fell. Few recipient clonotypes overlapped donors; over 95% were de novo at given depth. No sorting was done, leaving CD4 and CD8 contributions mixed. Graft donor and pretransplant recipient Inverse Simpson Index values predicted broader posttransplant TCR diversity.

Material: PBMCs, obtained 30 days after allogeneic stem cell transplant. This receptor was taken from a male patient aged 55 to 70 who had an allogeneic stem cell transplant from an unrelated donor, so the T cells may come from the graft donor. Some clones in this sample may be carry-over from other donors' samples. The chain joins TRBV28 to TRBJ1-5; no firm D call. CDR3 nucleotides: TGTGCCAGCAGGTCCACGGGAAATAAAGGGCCCCAGCATTTT. As protein: CASRSTGNKGPQHF.